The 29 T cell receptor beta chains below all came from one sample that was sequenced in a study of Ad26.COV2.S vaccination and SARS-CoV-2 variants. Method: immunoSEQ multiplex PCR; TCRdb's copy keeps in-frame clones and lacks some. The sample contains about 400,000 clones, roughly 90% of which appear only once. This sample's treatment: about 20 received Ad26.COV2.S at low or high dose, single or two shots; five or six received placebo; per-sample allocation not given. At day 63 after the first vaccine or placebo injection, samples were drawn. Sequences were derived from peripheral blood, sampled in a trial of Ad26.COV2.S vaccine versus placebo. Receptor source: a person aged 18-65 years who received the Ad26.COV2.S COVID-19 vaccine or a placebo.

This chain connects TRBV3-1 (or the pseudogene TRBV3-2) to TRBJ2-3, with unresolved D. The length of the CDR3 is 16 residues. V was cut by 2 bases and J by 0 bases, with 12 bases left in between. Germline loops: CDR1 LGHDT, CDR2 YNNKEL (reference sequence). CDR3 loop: CASSQTPDPSTDTQYF. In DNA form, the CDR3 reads TGTGCCAGCAGCCAAACCCCAGACCCTAGCACAGATACGCAGTATTTT.

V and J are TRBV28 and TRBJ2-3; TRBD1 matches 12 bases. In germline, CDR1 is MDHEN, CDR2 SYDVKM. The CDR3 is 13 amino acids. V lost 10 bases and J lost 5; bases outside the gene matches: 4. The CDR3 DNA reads TGTGCCACCAGGGACAGGGGGCAAGATACGCAGTATTTT. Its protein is CATRDRGQDTQYF.

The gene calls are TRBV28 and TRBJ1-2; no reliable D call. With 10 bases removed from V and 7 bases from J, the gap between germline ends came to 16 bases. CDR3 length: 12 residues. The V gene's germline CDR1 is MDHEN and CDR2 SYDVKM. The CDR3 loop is CATKSGAFGYTF. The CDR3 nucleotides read TGTGCCACCAAGTCGGGAGCTTTTGGCTACACCTTC.

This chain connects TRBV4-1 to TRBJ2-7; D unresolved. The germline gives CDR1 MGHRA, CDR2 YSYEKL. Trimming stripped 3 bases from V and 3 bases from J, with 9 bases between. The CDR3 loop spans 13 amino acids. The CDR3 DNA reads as TGCGCCAGCAGCCAGGATCGATACTACGAGCAGTACTTC. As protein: CASSQDRYYEQYF.

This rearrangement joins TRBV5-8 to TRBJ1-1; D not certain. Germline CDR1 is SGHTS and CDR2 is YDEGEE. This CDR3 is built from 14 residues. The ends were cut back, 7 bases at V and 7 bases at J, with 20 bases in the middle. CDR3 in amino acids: CASRLNGEPGEAFF. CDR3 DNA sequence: TGTGCCAGCCGGCTTAACGGAGAACCGGGTGAAGCTTTCTTT. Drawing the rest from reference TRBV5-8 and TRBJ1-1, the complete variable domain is EAGVTQSPTHLIKTRGQQATLRCSPISGHTSVYWYQQALGLGLQFLLWYDEGEERNRGNFPPRFSGRQFPNYSSELNVNALELEDSALYLCASRLNGEPGEAFFGQGTRLTVV.

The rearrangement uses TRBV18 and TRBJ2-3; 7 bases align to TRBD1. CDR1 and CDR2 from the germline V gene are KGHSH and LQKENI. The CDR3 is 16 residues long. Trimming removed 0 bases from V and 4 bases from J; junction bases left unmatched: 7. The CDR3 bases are TGTGCCAGCTCACCACCAAAGGGGGCAGTAGCAGATACGCAGTATTTT. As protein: CASSPPKGAVADTQYF.

DNA for the CDR3: TGTGCCAGCAGCCAAGATGGGACGAATTTCTATGGCTACACCTTC. Its translation is CASSQDGTNFYGYTF. The chain has TRBV3-1 (or the pseudogene TRBV3-2) and TRBJ1-2; possibly TRBD1 for D (5 bases). CDR3 size: 15 residues. V dropped 0 bases and J dropped 4 bases, with 12 bases sitting between them. CDR1 is LGHDT, CDR2 YNNKEL, per germline (reference sequence).

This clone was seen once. CDR3 in amino acids: CASSQDPPRMASSNSPLHF. As DNA, the CDR3 is TGCGCCAGCAGCCAAGACCCCCCGAGGATGGCATCGAGTAATTCACCCCTCCACTTT. The chain has TRBV4-1 and TRBJ1-6; D gene uncertain. Trimming stripped 0 bases from V and 6 bases from J, with 21 bases between. Germline values: CDR1 MGHRA, CDR2 YSYEKL. This CDR3 has 19 residues.

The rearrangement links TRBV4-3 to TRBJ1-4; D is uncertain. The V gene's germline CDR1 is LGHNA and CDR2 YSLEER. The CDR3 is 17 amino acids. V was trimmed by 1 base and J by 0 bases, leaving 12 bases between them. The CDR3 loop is CASSQVYRQSTNEKLFF. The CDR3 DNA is TGCGCCAGCAGCCAAGTTTACCGGCAGTCAACTAATGAAAAACTGTTTTTT.

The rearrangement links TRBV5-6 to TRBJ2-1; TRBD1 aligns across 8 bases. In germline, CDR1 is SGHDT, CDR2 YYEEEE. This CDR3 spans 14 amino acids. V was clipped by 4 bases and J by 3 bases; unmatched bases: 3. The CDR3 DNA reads TGTGCCAGCAGCGGAACAGGGGGCTACAATGAGCAGTTCTTC. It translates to CASSGTGGYNEQFF.

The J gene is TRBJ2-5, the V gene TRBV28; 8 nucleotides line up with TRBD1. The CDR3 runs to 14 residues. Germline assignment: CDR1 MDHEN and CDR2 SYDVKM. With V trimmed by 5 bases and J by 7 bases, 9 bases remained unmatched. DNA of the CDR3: TGTGCCAGCAGTCCGGGACAGGCCCCGCTGACCCAGTACTTC. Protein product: CASSPGQAPLTQYF.

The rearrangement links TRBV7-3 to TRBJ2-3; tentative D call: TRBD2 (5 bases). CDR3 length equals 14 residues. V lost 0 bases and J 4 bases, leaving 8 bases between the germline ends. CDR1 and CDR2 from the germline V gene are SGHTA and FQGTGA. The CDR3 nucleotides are TGTGCCAGCAGCTTAACACGTAGCGCAGATACGCAGTATTTT. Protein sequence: CASSLTRSADTQYF.

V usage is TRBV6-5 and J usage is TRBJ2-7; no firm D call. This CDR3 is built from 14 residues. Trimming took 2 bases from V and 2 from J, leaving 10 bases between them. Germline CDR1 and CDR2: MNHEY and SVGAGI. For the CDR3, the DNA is TGTGCCAGCAGTTACGATGGTGAAGCCTACGAGCAGTACTTC. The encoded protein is CASSYDGEAYEQYF.

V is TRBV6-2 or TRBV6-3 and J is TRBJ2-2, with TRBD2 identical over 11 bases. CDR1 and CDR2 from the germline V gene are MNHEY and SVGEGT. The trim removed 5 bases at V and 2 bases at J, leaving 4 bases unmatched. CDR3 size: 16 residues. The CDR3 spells CASSTLAGGNTGELFF. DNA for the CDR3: TGTGCCAGCAGTACTCTAGCGGGGGGTAACACCGGGGAGCTGTTTTTT.

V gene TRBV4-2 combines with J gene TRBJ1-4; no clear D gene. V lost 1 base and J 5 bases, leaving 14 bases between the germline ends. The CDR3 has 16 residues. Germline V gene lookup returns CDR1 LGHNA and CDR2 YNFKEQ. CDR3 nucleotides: TGTGCCAGCAGCCAAGTTTCAGGAGGCGGGAATGAAAAACTGTTTTTT. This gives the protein CASSQVSGGGNEKLFF.

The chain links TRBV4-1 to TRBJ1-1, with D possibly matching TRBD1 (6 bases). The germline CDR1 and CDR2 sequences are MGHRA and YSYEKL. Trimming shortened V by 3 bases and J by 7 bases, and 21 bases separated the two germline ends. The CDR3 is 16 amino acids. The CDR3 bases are TGCGCCAGCAGCCAGATCGGGGCGGGGGGCGTGTATGAAGCTTTCTTT. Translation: CASSQIGAGGVYEAFF.

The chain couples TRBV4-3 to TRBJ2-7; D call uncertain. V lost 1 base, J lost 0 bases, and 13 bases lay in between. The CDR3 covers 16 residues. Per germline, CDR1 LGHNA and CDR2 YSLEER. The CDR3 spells CASSQVLGLPSYEQYF. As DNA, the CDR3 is TGCGCCAGCAGCCAAGTATTAGGGTTACCCTCCTACGAGCAGTACTTC.

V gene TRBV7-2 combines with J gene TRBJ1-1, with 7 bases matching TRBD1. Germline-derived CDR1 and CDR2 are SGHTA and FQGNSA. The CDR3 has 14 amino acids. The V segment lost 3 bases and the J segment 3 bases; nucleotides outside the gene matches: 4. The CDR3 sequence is CASSFQGGDTEAFF. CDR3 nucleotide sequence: TGTGCCAGCAGCTTCCAGGGGGGAGACACTGAAGCTTTCTTT.

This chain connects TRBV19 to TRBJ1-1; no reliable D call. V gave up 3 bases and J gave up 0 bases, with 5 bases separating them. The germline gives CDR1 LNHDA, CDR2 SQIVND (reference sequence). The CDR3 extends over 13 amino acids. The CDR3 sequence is CASSISVNTEAFF. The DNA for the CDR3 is TGTGCCAGTAGTATCTCAGTGAACACTGAAGCTTTCTTT.

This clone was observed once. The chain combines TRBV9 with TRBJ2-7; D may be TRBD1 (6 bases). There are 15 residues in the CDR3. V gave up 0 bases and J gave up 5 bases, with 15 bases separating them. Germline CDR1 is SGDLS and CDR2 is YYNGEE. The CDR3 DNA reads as TGTGCCAGCAGCGTAGGGCCAGGGGCGGCCGACGAGCAGTACTTC. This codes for CASSVGPGAADEQYF. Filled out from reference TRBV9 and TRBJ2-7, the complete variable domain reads DSGVTQTPKHLITATGQRVTLRCSPRSGDLSVYWYQQSLDQGLQFLIQYYNGEERAKGNILERFSAQQFPDLHSELNLSSLELGDSALYFCASSVGPGAADEQYFGPGTRLTVT.

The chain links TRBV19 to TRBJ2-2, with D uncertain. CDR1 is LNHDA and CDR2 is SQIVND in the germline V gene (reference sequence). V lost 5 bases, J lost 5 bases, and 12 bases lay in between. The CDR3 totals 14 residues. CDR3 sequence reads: CASSARRTTGELFF. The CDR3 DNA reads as TGTGCCAGTAGTGCGCGTCGTACAACCGGGGAGCTGTTTTTT.

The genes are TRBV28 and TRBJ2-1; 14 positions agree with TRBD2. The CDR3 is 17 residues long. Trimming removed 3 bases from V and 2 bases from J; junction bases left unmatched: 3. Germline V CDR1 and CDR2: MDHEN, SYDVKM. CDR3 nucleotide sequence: TGTGCCAGCAGTTTTCGGACTAGCGGGGGGACCTACAATGAGCAGTTCTTC. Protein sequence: CASSFRTSGGTYNEQFF. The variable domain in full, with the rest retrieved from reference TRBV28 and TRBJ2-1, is DVKVTQSSRYLVKRTGEKVFLECVQDMDHENMFWYRQDPGLGLRLIYFSYDVKMKEKGDIPEGYSVSREKKERFSLILESASTNQTSMYLCASSFRTSGGTYNEQFFGPGTRLTVL.

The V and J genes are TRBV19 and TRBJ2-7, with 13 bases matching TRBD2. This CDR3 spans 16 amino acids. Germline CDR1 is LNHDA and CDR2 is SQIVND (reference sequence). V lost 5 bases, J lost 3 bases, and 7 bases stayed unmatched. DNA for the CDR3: TGTGCCAGTAGTGCCGCCACTAGCGGGGGGGACTACGAGCAGTACTTC. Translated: CASSAATSGGDYEQYF.

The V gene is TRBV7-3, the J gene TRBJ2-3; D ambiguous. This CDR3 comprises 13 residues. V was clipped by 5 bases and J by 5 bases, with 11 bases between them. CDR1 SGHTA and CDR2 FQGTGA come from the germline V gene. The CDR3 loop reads CASSLSVRDTQYF. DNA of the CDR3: TGTGCCAGCAGCCTATCGGTCAGAGATACGCAGTATTTT.

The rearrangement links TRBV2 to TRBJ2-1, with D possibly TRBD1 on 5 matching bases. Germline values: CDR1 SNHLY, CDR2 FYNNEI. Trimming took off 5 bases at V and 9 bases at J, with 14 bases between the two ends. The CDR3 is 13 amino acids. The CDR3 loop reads CASSKSQGGEQFF. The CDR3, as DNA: TGTGCCAGCAGTAAGTCTCAGGGCGGTGAGCAGTTCTTC.

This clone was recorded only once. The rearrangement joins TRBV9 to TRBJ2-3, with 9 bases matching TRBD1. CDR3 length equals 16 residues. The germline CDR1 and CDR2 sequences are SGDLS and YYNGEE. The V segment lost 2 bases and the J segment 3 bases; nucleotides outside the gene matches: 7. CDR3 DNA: TGTGCCAGCAGCGTGGGAGTACAGGGGGCTACAGATACGCAGTATTTT. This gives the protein CASSVGVQGATDTQYF.

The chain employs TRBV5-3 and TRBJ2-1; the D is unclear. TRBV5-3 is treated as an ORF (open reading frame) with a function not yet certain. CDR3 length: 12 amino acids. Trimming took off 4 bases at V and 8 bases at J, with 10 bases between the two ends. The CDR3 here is CARSPLSYEQFF. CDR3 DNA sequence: TGTGCCAGAAGCCCTCTTTCGTATGAGCAGTTCTTC.

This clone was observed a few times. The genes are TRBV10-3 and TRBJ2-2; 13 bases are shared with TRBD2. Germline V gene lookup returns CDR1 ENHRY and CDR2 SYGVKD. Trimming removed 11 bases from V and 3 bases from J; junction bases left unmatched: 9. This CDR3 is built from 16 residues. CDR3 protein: CAAMTSGGTDTGELFF. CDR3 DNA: TGTGCCGCGATGACTAGCGGGGGGACCGACACCGGGGAGCTGTTTTTT.

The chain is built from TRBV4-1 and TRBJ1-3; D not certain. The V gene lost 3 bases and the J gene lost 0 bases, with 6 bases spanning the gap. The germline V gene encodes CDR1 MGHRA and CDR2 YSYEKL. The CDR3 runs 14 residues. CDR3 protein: CASSHFSSGNTIYF. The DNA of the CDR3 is TGCGCCAGCAGCCACTTTAGCTCTGGAAACACCATATATTTT.